These 14 T cell receptor beta chains were sequenced from one sample in a study of blood T cell repertoires in COVID-19. The repertoire was sequenced with immunoSEQ multiplex PCR; TCRdb's copy has only in-frame clones and lacks some. In the table there are roughly 66,000 clones, roughly 80% of which are singletons. The sequenced sample was peripheral blood. These TCRs come from a man aged 55 to 69 with acute or convalescent COVID-19.

The chain carries TRBV2 and TRBJ1-1; no clear D. The CDR3 runs 14 residues. Germline V lookup: CDR1 SNHLY, CDR2 FYNNEI. With 2 bases removed from V and 1 base from J, the gap between germline ends came to 8 bases. CDR3 bases: TGTGCCAGCAGTGAACGCGGCACGAACACTGAAGCTTTCTTT. Protein product: CASSERGTNTEAFF. The whole variable domain, filled in from reference TRBV2 and TRBJ1-1, reads EPEVTQTPSHQVTQMGQEVILRCVPISNHLYFYWYRQILGQKVEFLVSFYNNEISEKSEIFDDQFSVERPDGSNFTLKIRSTKLEDSAMYFCASSERGTNTEAFFGQGTRLTVV.

For the CDR3, the DNA is TGTGCCAGTAGGGCCACAATACAGGCCCTTAATGGCTACACCTTC. It codes for CASRATIQALNGYTF. This chain connects TRBV19 to TRBJ1-2, with D possibly matching TRBD1 (5 bases). Germline CDR1 and CDR2: LNHDA and SQIVND (reference sequence). V shed 6 bases and J shed 6 bases, with 20 bases lying between them. The CDR3 contains 15 residues. Supplemented by reference TRBV19 and TRBJ1-2, the full variable domain reads DGGITQSPKYLFRKEGQNVTLSCEQNLNHDAMYWYRQDPGQGLRLIYYSQIVNDFQKGDIAEGYSVSREKKESFPLTVTSAQKNPTAFYLCASRATIQALNGYTFGSGTRLTVV.

In this sample, this clone turned up once. J is TRBJ2-1 and V is TRBV10-2; a possible D gene is TRBD2 (6 bases). CDR1 is WSHSY, CDR2 SAAADI, per germline. The ends were cut back, 6 bases at V and 7 bases at J, with 10 bases in the middle. The CDR3 has 12 amino acids. The CDR3, as DNA: TGCGCCAGCAGGGGAGGAGGTAATGAGCAGTTCTTC. Its protein is CASRGGGNEQFF.

The V call is TRBV7-2, the J call TRBJ2-7; 10 bases fit TRBD1. Trimming took 5 bases from V and 4 from J; bases not matched to a gene: 8. This CDR3 is 15 amino acids long. The V gene's germline CDR1 is SGHTA and CDR2 FQGNSA. CDR3 in amino acids: CASSLRQGAYYEQYF. CDR3 nucleotide sequence: TGTGCCAGCAGCCTCAGACAGGGGGCATATTACGAGCAGTACTTC.

The V gene is TRBV7-9, the J gene TRBJ2-3; 8 nucleotides line up with TRBD1. This CDR3 region has 15 residues. The J segment lost 0 bases and the V segment lost 3 bases, leaving 2 bases of the junction unmatched. CDR1 SEHNR and CDR2 FQNEAQ come from the germline V gene (reference sequence). The CDR3 coding sequence is TGTGCCAGCAGCTTCGGACAGGGAAGCACAGATACGCAGTATTTT. It yields the protein CASSFGQGSTDTQYF.

V usage is TRBV4-2 and J usage is TRBJ1-1; TRBD1 aligns across 7 bases. V shed 3 bases and J 4 bases; nucleotides not matched to a gene: 5. The CDR3 length is 14 residues. Germline V gene lookup returns CDR1 LGHNA and CDR2 YNFKEQ. CDR3 nucleotides: TGTGCCAGCAGCCAGGAAACAGGGGCCACTGAAGCTTTCTTT. It codes for CASSQETGATEAFF.

This chain joins TRBV3-1 (or the pseudogene TRBV3-2) and TRBJ2-1; 8 bases agree with TRBD1. The CDR3 totals 16 residues. The ends lost 1 base at V and 4 bases at J; junction bases unmatched: 6. Germline lookup yields CDR1 LGHDT and CDR2 YNNKEL (reference sequence). CDR3 sequence (DNA): TGTGCCAGCAGCCAAGCATGGGACAGGCTATACAATGAGCAGTTCTTC. This encodes CASSQAWDRLYNEQFF.

The chain couples TRBV30 to TRBJ1-1; D is undetermined. Germline V gene data show CDR1 as GTSNPN and CDR2 as SVGIG (reference sequence). V dropped 3 bases and J dropped 3 bases, with 11 bases sitting between them. The CDR3 extends over 13 amino acids. The CDR3 is CAWSYSVDTEAFF. CDR3 sequence (DNA): TGTGCCTGGAGCTACTCGGTGGACACTGAAGCTTTCTTT.

This chain links TRBV19 with TRBJ2-7, with D hard to call. Germline V gives CDR1 LNHDA, CDR2 SQIVND (reference sequence). V was cut by 5 bases and J by 2 bases, with 4 bases left in between. This CDR3 comprises 11 residues. The CDR3 sequence: CASSPPYEQYF. CDR3 nucleotide sequence: TGTGCCAGTAGTCCTCCCTACGAGCAGTACTTC.

The chain employs TRBV2 and TRBJ1-4; D is perhaps TRBD1 (5 bases). V was cut by 6 bases and J by 3 bases, with 14 bases left in between. Germline V gene lookup returns CDR1 SNHLY and CDR2 FYNNEI. This CDR3 comprises 15 residues. CDR3 DNA: TGTGCCAGCAGAGTGCGGGACCTCTCTAATGAAAAACTGTTTTTT. It codes for CASRVRDLSNEKLFF.

The chain employs TRBV7-2 and TRBJ1-6, with TRBD1 identical over 8 bases. Per the germline V gene, CDR1 is SGHTA and CDR2 is FQGNSA. CDR3 length: 16 residues. The V and J ends lost 4 bases and 2 bases, in that order; junction bases with no gene match: 4. The CDR3 sequence: CASSSPDRAYNSPLHF. In DNA, the CDR3 is TGTGCCAGCAGCTCCCCGGACAGGGCCTATAATTCACCCCTCCACTTT.

This clone was counted a few times. V gene TRBV11-3 combines with J gene TRBJ1-1; D is uncertain. Germline CDR1 SGHNT, CDR2 YENEEA. Between the trimmed V and J ends, which lost 5 bases and 4 bases, there was a span of 26 bases. The CDR3 totals 18 residues. The CDR3 spells CASSLHSGTRKRSTEAFF. CDR3 sequence (DNA): TGTGCCAGCAGCCTCCACTCCGGAACCAGAAAGAGGAGCACTGAAGCTTTCTTT.

A single count supports this clone. The rearrangement joins TRBV7-2 to TRBJ1-2, with 9 bases identical to TRBD1. The CDR3 contains 16 residues. Germline-derived CDR1 and CDR2 are SGHTA and FQGNSA. After removal of 2 bases from V and 7 bases from J, the junction contained 11 bases not matched to a gene. CDR3 in amino acids: CASSLNGAGQGGGYTF. The CDR3 region has the DNA TGTGCCAGCAGCTTAAATGGGGCGGGACAGGGTGGTGGCTACACCTTC.

The V call is TRBV4-1, the J call TRBJ1-4, with 11 positions matching TRBD1. The J segment lost 7 bases and the V segment lost 1 base, leaving 2 bases of the junction unmatched. The CDR3 consists of 15 residues. From germline, CDR1 is MGHRA and CDR2 YSYEKL. For the CDR3, the DNA is TGCGCCAGCAGCCAAGTTGGGACAGGGGGTGAAAAACTGTTTTTT. Protein sequence: CASSQVGTGGEKLFF.